This T cell receptor (beta chain) was found in a study of control samples from healthy donors and cancer patients. Sequencing was performed with immunoSEQ multiplex PCR; in TCRdb, only in-frame clones are kept and a portion is missing. This table holds roughly 120,000 clones, roughly 90% found once. Looked up from germline, CDR1 is SGHRS and CDR2 is YFSETQ. Losses at the gene ends were 4 bases for V and 4 bases for J; bases not matched to a gene: 2. This CDR3 comprises 16 residues. The J gene is TRBJ2-2, the V gene TRBV5-1; 15 bases are shared with TRBD2. The clonotype comes from a woman between 18 and 29 years old in good health. The specimen sequenced was blood. As DNA, the CDR3 is TGCGCCAGCAGCCTGGGACTAGCGGGAGGCACCGGGGAGCTGTTTTTT. This encodes CASSLGLAGGTGELFF.